What follows is one TCR beta chain and its context. Its antigen is unknown. The record has no base qualities; no much larger clone is one base away. The immunoSEQ Assay, a bias-controlled multiplex PCR, was used to amplify TCRbeta CDR3 regions from genomic DNA. On the study's bioinformatics: The number of nucleated cells in each sample was estimated from the amplification of reference gene primers within the assay. Sequence reads were collapsed and filtered to measure the absolute abundance of every unique TCRbeta CDR3 rearrangement. For each sample, productive Simpson clonality was calculated by taking the square root of Simpson's diversity index across productive rearrangements. TCRdb took over this immuneACCESS table, retaining in-frame rearrangements with V and J assigned. Such tables are incomplete; in checked studies, under half of the missing clones stem from an unresolved V gene, and the remainder is unexplained. The DNA gave D and trimming, while V, J and clone size come from that table. The sample includes roughly 69,000 clones, with approximately 81% observed a single time. About 4% of the sample is taken by the ten largest.

These data are taken from a study of blood T cell repertoires in COVID-19 (TCRdb year 2020). The study in broad terms: Samples covering the acute and convalescent phases of COVID-19 were provided by collaborators in the United States, Italy and Spain. Nearly every sample came with metadata listing a de-identified subject ID, COVID-19 status, age in years and sex. The samples were drawn from two sources: the first 160 participants of the ongoing ImmuneRACE study, and 1,200 or so subjects contributed by 6 global collaborators. The prospective study material was composed of cDNA or gDNA derived from T cells, B-cell-depleted T cells, or PBMCs. HLA class I and class II types, where available, came from metadata supplied by the sample provider rather than from assay-based typing. The repertoires were released in a freely available public database meant as a resource for research on the immune response to SARS-CoV-2. Deeply sampled blood TCRbeta repertoires from subjects exposed to, actively infected with, or recovered from COVID-19 were included in the dataset. The full study reports these points: How much clinical and demographic metadata was included differed by source and by participant, and the metadata was provided uncurated.

Participants in the prospective study were enrolled through a virtual design, were aged about 18 to 89 years, and lived in roughly 24 United States geographic areas. Cohort assignment in the prospective study relied on participant-reported clinical history from a screening survey and a study questionnaire. Each participant in the prospective study had whole blood, serum and a nasopharyngeal or oropharyngeal swab collected by mobile phlebotomists. Additional blood draws and questionnaires over an approximately two-month period could optionally be provided by prospective study participants. Before DNA extraction, blood samples from the prospective study were shipped at room temperature or frozen. The CDR3, cysteine through phenylalanine, is 14 amino acids long. Only the CDR3 portion is preserved as DNA: 42 bases, with reading frame beginning at the first base. Clipping removes 6 bases from V and 5 bases from J, with 5 as the unmatched junction base count. Per the germline V gene, MNHEY is the CDR1 and SVGAGI is the CDR2.

Sequenced sample: PBMCs or T cells enriched from blood (not recorded which). The chain was built from TRBV6-5 and TRBJ1-4; 8 bases in between match TRBD1. This TCR derives from a woman aged 40 to 55 with acute COVID-19. The nucleotide sequence is TGTGCCAGCAGAGGACAGGGTCGGAATGAAAAACTGTTTTTT. Translated, this is CASRGQGRNEKLFF.